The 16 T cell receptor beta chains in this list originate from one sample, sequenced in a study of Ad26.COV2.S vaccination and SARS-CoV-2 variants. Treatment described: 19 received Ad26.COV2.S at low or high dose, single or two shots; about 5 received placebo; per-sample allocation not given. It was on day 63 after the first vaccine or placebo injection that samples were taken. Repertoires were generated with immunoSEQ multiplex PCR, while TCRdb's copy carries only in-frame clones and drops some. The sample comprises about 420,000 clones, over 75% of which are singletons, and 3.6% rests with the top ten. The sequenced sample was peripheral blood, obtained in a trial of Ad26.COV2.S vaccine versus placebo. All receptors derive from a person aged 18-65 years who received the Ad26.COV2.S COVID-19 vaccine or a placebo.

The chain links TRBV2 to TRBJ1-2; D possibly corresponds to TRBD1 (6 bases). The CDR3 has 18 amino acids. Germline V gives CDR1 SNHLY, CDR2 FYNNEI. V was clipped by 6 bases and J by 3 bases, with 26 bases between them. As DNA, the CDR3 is TGTGCCAGCAGCGACGGGGACATAGGACGGCCCTTGGACTATGGCTACACCTTC. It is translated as CASSDGDIGRPLDYGYTF.

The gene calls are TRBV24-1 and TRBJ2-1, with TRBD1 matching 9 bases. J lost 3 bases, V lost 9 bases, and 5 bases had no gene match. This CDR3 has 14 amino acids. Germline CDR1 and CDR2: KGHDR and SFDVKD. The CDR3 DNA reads TGTGCCACCCGAAAGACAGGGGGCTACAATGAGCAGTTCTTC. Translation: CATRKTGGYNEQFF.

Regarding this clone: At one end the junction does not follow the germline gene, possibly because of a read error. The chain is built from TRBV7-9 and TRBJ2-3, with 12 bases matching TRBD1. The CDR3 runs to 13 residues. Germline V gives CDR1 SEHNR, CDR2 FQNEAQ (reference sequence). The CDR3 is CASSLEGQGAQNF. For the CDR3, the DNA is TGTGCCAGCAGCTTAGAGGGACAGGGGGCACAGAATTTT.

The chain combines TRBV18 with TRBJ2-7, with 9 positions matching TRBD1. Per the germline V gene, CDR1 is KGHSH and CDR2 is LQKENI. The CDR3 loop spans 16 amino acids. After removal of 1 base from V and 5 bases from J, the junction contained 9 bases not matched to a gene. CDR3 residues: CASSPQKQGALDEQYF. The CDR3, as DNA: TGTGCCAGCTCACCACAAAAACAGGGGGCTCTGGACGAGCAGTACTTC. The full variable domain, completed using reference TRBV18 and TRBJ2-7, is NAGVMQNPRHLVRRRGQEARLRCSPMKGHSHVYWYRQLPEEGLKFMVYLQKENIIDESGMPKERFSAEFPKEGPSILRIQQVVRGDSAAYFCASSPQKQGALDEQYFGPGTRLTVT.

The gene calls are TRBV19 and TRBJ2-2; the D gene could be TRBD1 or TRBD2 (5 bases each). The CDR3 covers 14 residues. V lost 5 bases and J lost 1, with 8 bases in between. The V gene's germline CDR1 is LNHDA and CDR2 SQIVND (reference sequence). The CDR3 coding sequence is TGTGCCAGTAGTTGGGACGGGAACACCGGGGAGCTGTTTTTT. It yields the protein CASSWDGNTGELFF.

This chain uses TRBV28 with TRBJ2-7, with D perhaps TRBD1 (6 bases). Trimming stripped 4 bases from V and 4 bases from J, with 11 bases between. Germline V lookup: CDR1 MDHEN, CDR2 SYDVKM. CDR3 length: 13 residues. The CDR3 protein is CASSSPDSYEQYF. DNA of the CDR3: TGTGCCAGCAGTTCGCCGGACAGTTACGAGCAGTACTTC.

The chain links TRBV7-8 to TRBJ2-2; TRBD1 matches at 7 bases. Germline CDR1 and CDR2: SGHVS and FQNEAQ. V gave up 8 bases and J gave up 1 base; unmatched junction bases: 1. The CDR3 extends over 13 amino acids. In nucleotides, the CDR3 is TGTGCCAGCTGGACAGGGAACACCGGGGAGCTGTTTTTT. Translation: CASWTGNTGELFF.

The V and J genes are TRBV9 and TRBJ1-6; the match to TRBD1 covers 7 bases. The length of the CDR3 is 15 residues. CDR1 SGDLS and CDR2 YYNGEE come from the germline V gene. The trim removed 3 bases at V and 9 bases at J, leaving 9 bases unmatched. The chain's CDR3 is CASSAEEGAGSPLHF. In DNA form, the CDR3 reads TGTGCCAGCAGCGCCGAGGAGGGGGCAGGTTCACCCCTCCACTTT. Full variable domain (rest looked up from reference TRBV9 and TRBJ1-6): DSGVTQTPKHLITATGQRVTLRCSPRSGDLSVYWYQQSLDQGLQFLIQYYNGEERAKGNILERFSAQQFPDLHSELNLSSLELGDSALYFCASSAEEGAGSPLHFGNGTRLTVT.

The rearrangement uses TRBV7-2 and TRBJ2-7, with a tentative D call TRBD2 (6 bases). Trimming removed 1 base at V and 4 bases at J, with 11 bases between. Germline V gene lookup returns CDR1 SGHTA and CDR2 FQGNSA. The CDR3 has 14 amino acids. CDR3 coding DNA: TGTGCCAGCAGCTTAGGGACGGGGGTTTACGAGCAGTACTTC. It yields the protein CASSLGTGVYEQYF.

CDR3 sequence reads: CASSVSAGGSYNEQFF. CDR3 DNA sequence: TGTGCCAGCAGCGTTAGCGCGGGGGGCTCCTACAATGAGCAGTTCTTC. V and J are TRBV9 and TRBJ2-1; 8 bases are a match to TRBD2. Germline V gene data show CDR1 as SGDLS and CDR2 as YYNGEE. The CDR3 totals 16 residues. The J segment lost 0 bases and the V segment lost 2 bases, leaving 4 bases of the junction unmatched.

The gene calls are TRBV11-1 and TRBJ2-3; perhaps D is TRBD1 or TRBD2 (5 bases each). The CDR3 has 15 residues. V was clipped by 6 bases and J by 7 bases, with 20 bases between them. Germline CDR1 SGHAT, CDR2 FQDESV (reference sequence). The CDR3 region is CASSSTGTGLNTQYF. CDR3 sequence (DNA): TGTGCCAGCAGTTCTACCGGGACCGGGCTAAATACGCAGTATTTT. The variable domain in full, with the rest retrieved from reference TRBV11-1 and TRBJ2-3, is EAEVAQSPRYKITEKSQAVAFWCDPISGHATLYWYRQILGQGPELLVQFQDESVVDDSQLPKDRFSAERLKGVDSTLKIQPAELGDSAMYLCASSSTGTGLNTQYFGPGTRLTVL.

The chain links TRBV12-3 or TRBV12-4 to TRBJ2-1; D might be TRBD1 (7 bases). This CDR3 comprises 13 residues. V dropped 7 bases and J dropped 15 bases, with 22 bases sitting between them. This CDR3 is CASTKPGGRFRFF. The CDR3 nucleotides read TGTGCCAGCACTAAACCAGGGGGGCGTTTTCGGTTCTTC.

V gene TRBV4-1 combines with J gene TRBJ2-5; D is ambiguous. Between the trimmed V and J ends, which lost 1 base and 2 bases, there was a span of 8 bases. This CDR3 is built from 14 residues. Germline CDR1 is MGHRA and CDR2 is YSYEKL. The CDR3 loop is CASSQAGMQETQYF. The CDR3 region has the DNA TGCGCCAGCAGCCAAGCTGGAATGCAAGAGACCCAGTACTTC.

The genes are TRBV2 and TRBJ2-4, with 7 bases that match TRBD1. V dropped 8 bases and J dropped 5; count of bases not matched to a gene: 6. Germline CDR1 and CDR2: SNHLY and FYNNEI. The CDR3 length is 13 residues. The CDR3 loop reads CASWDRLENIQYF. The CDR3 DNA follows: TGTGCCAGCTGGGACAGATTGGAAAACATTCAGTACTTC.

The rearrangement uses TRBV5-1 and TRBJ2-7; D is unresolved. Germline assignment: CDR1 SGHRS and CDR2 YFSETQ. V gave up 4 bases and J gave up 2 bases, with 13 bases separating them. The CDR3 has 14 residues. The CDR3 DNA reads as TGCGCCAGCAGCCTCCCTCCGGCGACCTACGAGCAGTACTTC. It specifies CASSLPPATYEQYF.

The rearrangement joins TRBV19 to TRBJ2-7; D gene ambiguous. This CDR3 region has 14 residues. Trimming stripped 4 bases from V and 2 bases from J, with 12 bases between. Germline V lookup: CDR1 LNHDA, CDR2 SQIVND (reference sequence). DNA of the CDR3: TGTGCCAGTAGTACCCGCCGGGCGCCCTACGAGCAGTACTTC. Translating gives CASSTRRAPYEQYF.